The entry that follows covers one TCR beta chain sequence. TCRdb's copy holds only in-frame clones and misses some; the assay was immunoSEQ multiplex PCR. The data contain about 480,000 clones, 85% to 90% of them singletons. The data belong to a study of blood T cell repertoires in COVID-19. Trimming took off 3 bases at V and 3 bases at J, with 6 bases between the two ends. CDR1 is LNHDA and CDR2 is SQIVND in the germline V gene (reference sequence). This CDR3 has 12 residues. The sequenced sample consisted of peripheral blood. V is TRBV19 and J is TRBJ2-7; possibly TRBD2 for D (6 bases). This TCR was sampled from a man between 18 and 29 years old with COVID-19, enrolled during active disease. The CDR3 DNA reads TGTGCCAGTAGTATGGGGGGCTACGAGCAGTACTTC. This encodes CASSMGGYEQYF.